The 28 T cell receptor beta chains listed next were all sequenced from one sample in a study of blood T cell repertoires in COVID-19. Here immunoSEQ multiplex PCR was the method, and the copy in TCRdb shows in-frame clones only, minus some. Found here are over 350,000 clones, 85% to 90% of them singletons; the top ten hold roughly a tenth. The sample consisted of PBMCs or T cells enriched from blood (not recorded which). The receptors here all came from a woman aged 45-60 years who had recovered from COVID-19.

This clone has more than one count but fewer than ten. V usage is TRBV30 and J usage is TRBJ2-7; D call uncertain. Germline CDR1 GTSNPN, CDR2 SVGIG (reference sequence). The length of the CDR3 is 13 residues. The V gene lost 4 bases and the J gene lost 1 base, with 11 bases spanning the gap. CDR3 nucleotides: TGTGCCTGGACGGCAGGTATGTCCTACGAGCAGTACTTC. This encodes CAWTAGMSYEQYF.

This sequence joins TRBV5-6 and TRBJ2-1, with TRBD1 identical over 8 bases. Germline CDR1 SGHDT, CDR2 YYEEEE. The CDR3 covers 15 residues. J gave up 2 bases and V 2 bases, and 3 bases lay outside the gene matches. The DNA of the CDR3 is TGTGCCAGCAGCTTTAAACAGGGGGCCTACAATGAGCAGTTCTTC. This encodes CASSFKQGAYNEQFF.

The genes are TRBV27 and TRBJ2-7; D not certain. The V end was cut by 5 bases, the J end by 3 bases, with 11 bases between. Germline V CDR1 and CDR2: MNHEY, SMNVEV (reference sequence). CDR3 length: 13 amino acids. In DNA, the CDR3 is TGTGCCAGCAGTGATGCGCTTTACTACGAGCAGTACTTC. Its translation is CASSDALYYEQYF.

A single count supports this clone. The chain is built from TRBV5-6 and TRBJ1-6, with TRBD1 as a possible D gene (6 bases). Trimming removed 4 bases from V and 6 bases from J, with 14 bases in between. The CDR3 is 15 residues long. The germline V gene encodes CDR1 SGHDT and CDR2 YYEEEE. The CDR3: CASSPRIGGNSPLHF. CDR3 nucleotides: TGTGCCAGCAGCCCAAGGATAGGGGGTAATTCACCCCTCCACTTT.

The chain uses TRBV7-2 and TRBJ2-1; TRBD2 matches at 9 bases. CDR1 is SGHTA, CDR2 FQGNSA, per germline. The junction had 2 bases not matched to a gene; V was cut back by 2 bases and J by 9 bases. The CDR3 runs 13 residues. In DNA form, the CDR3 reads TGTGCCAGCAGCTTAAGCGGGGGGCTTGAGCAGTTCTTC. Amino acids: CASSLSGGLEQFF.

The rearrangement joins TRBV19 to TRBJ1-1; 7 positions match TRBD1. Germline-derived CDR1 and CDR2 are LNHDA and SQIVND (reference sequence). The V and J ends lost 6 bases and 6 bases, in that order; junction bases with no gene match: 10. CDR3 length: 14 residues. The CDR3 protein is CASRDRPVGAEAFF. CDR3 bases: TGTGCCAGTAGGGACAGGCCCGTTGGCGCTGAAGCTTTCTTT.

The chain employs TRBV6-2 or TRBV6-3 and TRBJ2-7; D remains unclear. CDR3 length: 16 residues. Germline lookup yields CDR1 MNHEY and CDR2 SVGEGT. Trimming left V 6 bases short and J 3 bases short, with 21 bases between. Here the CDR3 reads CASSKVRLAVFYEQYF. The CDR3 bases are TGTGCCAGCAGCAAAGTTCGGTTAGCTGTATTCTACGAGCAGTACTTC.

J is TRBJ2-3 and V is TRBV18; D is ambiguous. The CDR3 contains 15 residues. Per germline, CDR1 KGHSH and CDR2 LQKENI. The V end lost 0 bases, the J end lost 6 bases, and 13 bases lay between the germline ends. The CDR3 sequence is CASSPPPRGTDTQYF. CDR3 in DNA: TGTGCCAGCTCACCACCTCCCCGAGGTACCGATACGCAGTATTTT.

The chain carries TRBV5-4 and TRBJ1-2; D possibly corresponds to TRBD1 (5 bases). Looked up from germline, CDR1 is SGHNT and CDR2 is YYREEE (reference sequence). Between the trimmed V and J ends, which lost 3 bases and 4 bases, there was a span of 10 bases. This CDR3 spans 13 amino acids. The CDR3 coding sequence is TGTGCCAGCAGCTGGGAAGACAGCTATGGCTACACCTTC. Residues: CASSWEDSYGYTF.

The rearrangement links TRBV7-9 to TRBJ1-4; D gene ambiguous. Deletions cut 5 bases from V and 7 bases from J, with 17 bases between. CDR1 and CDR2 from the germline V gene are SEHNR and FQNEAQ (reference sequence). CDR3 length equals 15 residues. The CDR3: CASSATRPRAEKLFF. DNA for the CDR3: TGTGCCAGCAGCGCCACCCGTCCGCGGGCTGAAAAACTGTTTTTT. The complete variable domain, with remaining parts taken from reference TRBV7-9 and TRBJ1-4, reads DTGVSQNPRHKITKRGQNVTFRCDPISEHNRLYWYRQTLGQGPEFLTYFQNEAQLEKSRLLSDRFSAERPKGSFSTLEIQRTEQGDSAMYLCASSATRPRAEKLFFGSGTQLSVL.

This rearrangement joins TRBV2 to TRBJ1-5; D not resolved. Germline loops: CDR1 SNHLY, CDR2 FYNNEI. Trimming stripped 3 bases from V and 0 bases from J, with 9 bases between. The CDR3 runs to 15 residues. CDR3 sequence (DNA): TGTGCCAGCAGTGATAGCGGGGATAGCAATCAGCCCCAGCATTTT. Translation: CASSDSGDSNQPQHF.

The J gene is TRBJ1-2, the V gene TRBV7-2; unclear D gene. Germline CDR1 SGHTA, CDR2 FQGNSA. The CDR3 loop spans 13 amino acids. V was pared by 5 bases and J by 4 bases, with 11 bases between. CDR3 region: CASSSGRGYGYTF. The DNA of the CDR3 is TGTGCCAGCAGCAGCGGTCGGGGCTATGGCTACACCTTC.

This rearrangement joins TRBV7-9 to TRBJ1-4; a possible D gene is TRBD1 (5 bases). V lost 5 bases, J lost 7 bases, and 17 bases lay in between. The V gene's germline CDR1 is SEHNR and CDR2 FQNEAQ (reference sequence). There are 15 residues in the CDR3. CDR3 in DNA: TGTGCCAGCAGCCGTACGGAGGGGTGGGTTGAAAAACTGTTTTTT. This encodes CASSRTEGWVEKLFF. Full variable domain (rest looked up from reference TRBV7-9 and TRBJ1-4): DTGVSQNPRHKITKRGQNVTFRCDPISEHNRLYWYRQTLGQGPEFLTYFQNEAQLEKSRLLSDRFSAERPKGSFSTLEIQRTEQGDSAMYLCASSRTEGWVEKLFFGSGTQLSVL.

This chain joins TRBV3-1 (or the pseudogene TRBV3-2) and TRBJ2-1, with a weak D call TRBD1 (6 bases). Germline assignment: CDR1 LGHDT and CDR2 YNNKEL (reference sequence). Trimming removed 4 bases from V and 1 base from J, with 14 bases in between. The CDR3 consists of 16 residues. The DNA for the CDR3 is TGTGCCAGCAGCCTGAATACAGGGTTTTCCTACAATGAGCAGTTCTTC. As protein: CASSLNTGFSYNEQFF.

This clone occurred a few times. CDR3 residues: CASSPPDRENEAFF. The CDR3 DNA is TGTGCCAGCTCACCCCCCGACAGGGAAAATGAAGCTTTCTTT. The chain uses TRBV18 and TRBJ1-1; 7 nucleotides agree with TRBD1. The CDR3 is 14 residues long. Germline CDR1 and CDR2: KGHSH and LQKENI. With V trimmed by 3 bases and J by 7 bases, 8 bases remained unmatched. The entire variable domain, with the rest obtained from reference TRBV18 and TRBJ1-1, is as follows: NAGVMQNPRHLVRRRGQEARLRCSPMKGHSHVYWYRQLPEEGLKFMVYLQKENIIDESGMPKERFSAEFPKEGPSILRIQQVVRGDSAAYFCASSPPDRENEAFFGQGTRLTVV.

The chain couples TRBV28 to TRBJ1-4, with 10 bases identical to TRBD1. CDR3 size: 15 residues. CDR1 MDHEN and CDR2 SYDVKM come from the germline V gene. Losses at the gene ends were 5 bases for V and 7 bases for J; bases not matched to a gene: 7. The CDR3 loop reads CASSTLGQGIEKLFF. CDR3 bases: TGTGCCAGCAGTACCCTGGGACAGGGGATTGAAAAACTGTTTTTT.

The rearrangement uses TRBV29-1 and TRBJ2-3; TRBD1 matches at 7 bases. Germline loops: CDR1 SQVTM, CDR2 ANQGSEA. V was pared by 7 bases and J by 2 bases, with 6 bases of the junction left unmatched. The length of the CDR3 is 13 residues. The CDR3 region is CSALGGNTDTQYF. CDR3 bases: TGCAGCGCCCTAGGGGGCAACACAGATACGCAGTATTTT.

The V and J genes are TRBV28 and TRBJ1-2; D might be TRBD1 (6 bases). The CDR3 contains 12 residues. Looked up from germline, CDR1 is MDHEN and CDR2 is SYDVKM. V lost 5 bases to trimming and J lost 6 bases, with 10 bases between them. CDR3 coding DNA: TGTGCCAGCAGTCCAACAGGGAATGGCTACACCTTC. Its protein product is CASSPTGNGYTF.

The sample holds one count of this clone. The chain combines TRBV29-1 with TRBJ1-5; the match to TRBD1 covers 10 bases. The CDR3 contains 14 residues. Trimming took 4 bases from V and 7 from J; bases not matched to a gene: 7. The germline V gene encodes CDR1 SQVTM and CDR2 ANQGSEA. CDR3 sequence reads: CSVAKGQGNQPQHF. CDR3 coding DNA: TGCAGCGTTGCTAAGGGACAGGGGAACCAGCCCCAGCATTTT.

The rearrangement links TRBV6-5 to TRBJ1-2; maybe TRBD1 (5 bases). Germline V gives CDR1 MNHEY, CDR2 SVGAGI. Trimming pared 11 bases from V and 4 bases from J, leaving 23 bases between. The CDR3 loop spans 15 amino acids. CDR3 region: CASFGRQWYSYGYTF. CDR3 DNA: TGTGCCTCTTTCGGGAGACAGTGGTATAGCTATGGCTACACCTTC.

V is TRBV7-2 and J is TRBJ2-7; 8 bases agree with TRBD1. This CDR3 is built from 13 residues. The germline gives CDR1 SGHTA, CDR2 FQGNSA. The junction had 3 bases not matched to a gene; V was cut back by 5 bases and J by 3 bases. As DNA, the CDR3 is TGTGCCAGCAGCCCAGGGACAGGCTACGAGCAGTACTTC. It translates to CASSPGTGYEQYF.

A remark on this clone: This sample also contains other DNA sequences that code for the same CDR3. The V call is TRBV28, the J call TRBJ1-5; D is unclear. Germline-derived CDR1 and CDR2 are MDHEN and SYDVKM. The CDR3 is 12 amino acids. The V end lost 5 bases, the J end lost 4 bases, and 6 bases lay between the germline ends. The DNA for the CDR3 is TGTGCCAGCAGTGAAGCTAATCAGCCCCAGCATTTT. Translation: CASSEANQPQHF.

V is TRBV7-2 and J is TRBJ2-3, with 8 positions matching TRBD1. With V trimmed by 5 bases and J by 6 bases, 13 bases remained unmatched. This CDR3 is 16 amino acids long. Germline V gives CDR1 SGHTA, CDR2 FQGNSA. This chain's CDR3 is CASSLSSDRVSDTQYF. The CDR3 nucleotides are TGTGCCAGCAGCCTCTCCTCGGACAGGGTATCGGATACGCAGTATTTT. Variable domain in full (rest from reference TRBV7-2 and TRBJ2-3): GAGVSQSPSNKVTEKGKDVELRCDPISGHTALYWYRQSLGQGLEFLIYFQGNSAPDKSGLPSDRFSAERTGGSVSTLTIQRTQQEDSAVYLCASSLSSDRVSDTQYFGPGTRLTVL.

The rearrangement joins TRBV5-8 to TRBJ1-5; no firm D call. The CDR3 has 17 amino acids. Germline CDR1 and CDR2: SGHTS and YDEGEE. The V end lost 0 bases, the J end lost 4 bases, and 17 bases lay between the germline ends. For the CDR3, the DNA is TGTGCCAGCAGCTTGGTTACCCGCGCGGATCTAAATCAGCCCCAGCATTTT. This gives the protein CASSLVTRADLNQPQHF.

This sequence joins TRBV19 and TRBJ2-5, with 10 bases lining up with TRBD1. CDR3 length: 16 residues. V lost 6 bases to trimming and J lost 2 bases; unmatched junction nucleotides: 9. Germline lookup yields CDR1 LNHDA and CDR2 SQIVND (reference sequence). The CDR3 here is CASSSWGTGDQETQYF. The CDR3 DNA reads as TGTGCCAGTAGCTCCTGGGGGACAGGGGATCAAGAGACCCAGTACTTC. Filled out from reference TRBV19 and TRBJ2-5, the complete variable domain reads DGGITQSPKYLFRKEGQNVTLSCEQNLNHDAMYWYRQDPGQGLRLIYYSQIVNDFQKGDIAEGYSVSREKKESFPLTVTSAQKNPTAFYLCASSSWGTGDQETQYFGPGTRLLVL.

The rearrangement uses TRBV6-5 and TRBJ1-3; D is possibly TRBD1 (5 bases). The germline V gene has CDR1 MNHEY and CDR2 SVGAGI. The V and J ends lost 3 bases and 4 bases respectively, with 10 bases between them. This CDR3 region has 14 residues. The CDR3 sequence is CASSYGALGNTIYF. Here the CDR3 DNA reads TGTGCCAGCAGTTATGGGGCGCTCGGAAACACCATATATTTT.

This chain joins TRBV5-1 and TRBJ2-5; TRBD2 agrees at 7 bases. The CDR3 runs 15 residues. Germline-derived CDR1 and CDR2 are SGHRS and YFSETQ. V was clipped by 0 bases and J by 2 bases; unmatched bases: 4. The CDR3 DNA reads as TGCGCCAGCAGCTTGGGGGGCGGGGGTCAAGAGACCCAGTACTTC. It yields the protein CASSLGGGGQETQYF.

The chain carries TRBV5-6 and TRBJ1-1, with a tentative D call TRBD1 (5 bases). V lost 4 bases and J lost 7, with 17 bases in between. Germline loops: CDR1 SGHDT, CDR2 YYEEEE. This CDR3 has 14 amino acids. The CDR3 protein is CASSAGGDFLEAFF. The CDR3 DNA is TGTGCCAGCAGCGCCGGAGGGGACTTTCTTGAAGCTTTCTTT.